This TCR beta chain was profiled in a study of OX40 agonist ivuxolimab in advanced cancers. Background on the study: Of the patients, three showed partial responses, one with hepatocellular carcinoma and two with cutaneous melanoma.

Overall study results and limits: Both CD4+ and CD8+ T cell populations in blood had undergone clonal expansion by week 6 at 0.1 to 3.0 mg/kg.

Generated by immunoSEQ multiplex PCR, the TCRdb table keeps only in-frame clones and is missing some. The sample carries about 66,000 clones, roughly 80% recorded once. Per the germline V gene, CDR1 is SGHVS and CDR2 is FNYEAQ. V shed 2 bases and J shed 1 base, with 8 bases lying between them. This CDR3 comprises 15 residues. This clone was picked up one time. No antigen is known for it. The specimen comprised CD4+ or CD8+ T cells sorted from blood, sampled in a trial of the OX40 agonist ivuxolimab. This chain joins TRBV7-6 and TRBJ2-2; D not certain. The sequence derives from an adult with an advanced solid tumor such as melanoma, head and neck, liver or kidney cancer. The CDR3: CASSLNPVNTGELFF. DNA of the CDR3: TGTGCCAGCAGCTTAAACCCAGTGAACACCGGGGAGCTGTTTTTT.